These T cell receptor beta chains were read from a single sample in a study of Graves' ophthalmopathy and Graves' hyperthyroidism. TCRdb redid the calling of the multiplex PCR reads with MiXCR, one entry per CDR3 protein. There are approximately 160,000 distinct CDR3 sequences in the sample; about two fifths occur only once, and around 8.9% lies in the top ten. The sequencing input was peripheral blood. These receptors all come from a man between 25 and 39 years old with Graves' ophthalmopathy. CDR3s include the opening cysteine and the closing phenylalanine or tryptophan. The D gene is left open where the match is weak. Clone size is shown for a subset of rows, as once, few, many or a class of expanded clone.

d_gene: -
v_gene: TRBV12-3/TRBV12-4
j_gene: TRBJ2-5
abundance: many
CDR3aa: CASSLSGVETQYF
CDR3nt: TGTGCCAGCAGTCTCTCAGGGGTGGAGACCCAGTACTTC

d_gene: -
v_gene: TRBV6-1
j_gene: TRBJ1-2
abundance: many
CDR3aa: CASSEDFRASNYGYTF
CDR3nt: TGTGCCAGCAGTGAAGATTTTAGGGCTTCAAACTATGGCTACACCTTC

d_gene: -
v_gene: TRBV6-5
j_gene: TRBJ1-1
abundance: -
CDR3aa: CASSSLESVTEAFF
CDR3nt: TGTGCCAGCAGTTCATTAGAGTCAGTCACTGAAGCTTTCTTT

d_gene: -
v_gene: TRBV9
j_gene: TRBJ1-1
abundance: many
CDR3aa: CASSGGGAEAFF
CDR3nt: TGTGCCAGCAGCGGGGGAGGAGCTGAAGCTTTCTTT

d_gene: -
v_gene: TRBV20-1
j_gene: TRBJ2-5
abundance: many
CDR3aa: CSAVNRRLAWEETQYF
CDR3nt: TGCAGTGCTGTCAACCGAAGACTGGCCTGGGAAGAGACCCAGTACTTC

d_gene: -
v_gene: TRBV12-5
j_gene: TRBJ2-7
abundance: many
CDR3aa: CASGPAGQRYEQYF
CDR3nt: TGTGCTAGTGGCCCCGCCGGACAGCGCTACGAGCAGTACTTC

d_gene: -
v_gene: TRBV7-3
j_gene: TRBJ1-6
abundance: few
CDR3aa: CASSPGPSSPLHF
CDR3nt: TGTGCCAGCAGCCCCGGGCCTTCTTCACCCCTCCACTTT

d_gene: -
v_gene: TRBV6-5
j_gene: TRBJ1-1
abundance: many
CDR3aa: CAAVPGNTEAFF
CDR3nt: TGTGCAGCGGTCCCGGGTAACACTGAAGCTTTCTTT

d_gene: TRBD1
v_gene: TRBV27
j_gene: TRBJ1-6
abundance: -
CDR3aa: CASSLYRGRDSPLHF
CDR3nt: TGTGCCAGCAGTTTGTACAGGGGGCGGGATTCACCCCTCCACTTT

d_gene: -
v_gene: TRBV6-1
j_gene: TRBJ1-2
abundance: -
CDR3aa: CASTPEADYGYTF
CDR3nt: TGTGCCAGCACCCCGGAGGCGGACTATGGCTACACCTTC

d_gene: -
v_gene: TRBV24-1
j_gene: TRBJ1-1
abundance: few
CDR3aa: CATSDGADMNTEAFF
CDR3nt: TGTGCCACCAGTGACGGAGCAGACATGAACACTGAAGCTTTCTTT

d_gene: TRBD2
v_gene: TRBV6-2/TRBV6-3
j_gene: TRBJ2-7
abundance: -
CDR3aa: CASSPTPPGTSGTYEQYF
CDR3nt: TGTGCCAGCAGTCCTACGCCCCCGGGGACTAGCGGAACCTACGAGCAGTACTTC

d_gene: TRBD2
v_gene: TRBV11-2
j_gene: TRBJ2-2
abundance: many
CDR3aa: CASSLVLTSGTYTGELFF
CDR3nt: TGTGCCAGCAGCTTAGTCCTTACTAGCGGGACCTACACCGGGGAGCTGTTTTTT

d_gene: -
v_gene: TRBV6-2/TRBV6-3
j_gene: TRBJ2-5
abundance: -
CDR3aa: CASSPAGTRLQETQYF
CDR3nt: TGTGCCAGCAGCCCCGCCGGGACTCGTCTACAAGAGACCCAGTACTTC

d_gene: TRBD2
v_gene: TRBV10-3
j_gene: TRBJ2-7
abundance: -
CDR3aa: CAISVSLTSGIISYEQYF
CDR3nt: TGTGCCATCAGTGTCTCTCTTACTAGCGGGATTATTTCCTACGAGCAGTACTTC

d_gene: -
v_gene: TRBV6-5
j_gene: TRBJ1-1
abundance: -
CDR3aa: CASSFGTEFAEAFF
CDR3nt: TGTGCCAGCAGTTTCGGGACCGAATTCGCTGAAGCTTTCTTT

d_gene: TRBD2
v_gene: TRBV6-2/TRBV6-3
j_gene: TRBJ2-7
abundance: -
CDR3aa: CASSSWTSANYEQYF
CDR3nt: TGTGCCAGCAGTTCCTGGACTAGCGCGAACTACGAGCAGTACTTC

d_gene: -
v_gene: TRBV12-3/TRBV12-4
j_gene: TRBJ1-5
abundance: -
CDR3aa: CASSFRFRQPQHF
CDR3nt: TGTGCCAGCAGTTTTAGGTTTCGCCAGCCCCAGCATTTT

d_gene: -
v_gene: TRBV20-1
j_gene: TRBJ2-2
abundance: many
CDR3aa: CSAPLSTGELFF
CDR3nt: TGCAGTGCTCCGTTATCCACCGGGGAGCTGTTTTTT

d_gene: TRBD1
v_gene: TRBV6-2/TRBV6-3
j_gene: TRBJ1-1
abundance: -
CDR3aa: CASSYSNWGQKNTEAFF
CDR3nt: TGTGCCAGCAGTTACTCGAATTGGGGACAGAAGAACACTGAAGCTTTCTTT